This TCR beta chain was recovered during a study of blood T cell repertoires in COVID-19. Study summary: Samples of COVID-19 (acute and convalescent) were obtained from the United States, Italy and Spain. T cells, B-cell-depleted T cells, or PBMCs supplied cDNA or gDNA.

The CDR3 loop spans 11 amino acids. Germline V gene data show CDR1 as DFQATT and CDR2 as SNEGSKA (reference sequence). V shed 5 bases and J shed 10 bases, with 11 bases lying between them. Here immunoSEQ multiplex PCR was the method, and the copy in TCRdb shows in-frame clones only, minus some. This sample has 90,000 to 100,000 clones; about 85% occur once, and the top ten carry roughly 40%. The sequenced sample was peripheral blood. The chain recombines TRBV20-1 with TRBJ1-4; D is unresolved. The sequence derives from a man at least 80 years old with acute or convalescent COVID-19. The CDR3 DNA reads TGCAGTGCTCGGGATGGCGTAAAACTGTTTTTT. It is translated as CSARDGVKLFF.